One and the same sample provided the 14 T cell receptor beta chains below, sequenced in a study of blood T cells in healthy people across ages. With a J-beta primer mix and a sample-barcoded 5' primer, a second PCR ran about 7 to 11 cycles. TCRdb used MiXCR to reprocess the 5' RACE reads, holding one entry per CDR3 protein. The repertoire holds roughly 700,000 distinct CDR3 sequences, with approximately 25% as singletons. This same sample was also taken into another study, of T cells of mothers and their children.

Source material: blood. These receptors originate from a boy aged 5 to 17 in good health.

J is TRBJ2-3 and V is TRBV29-1, with no clear D. The germline gives CDR1 SQVTM, CDR2 ANQGSEA. The CDR3 contains 12 residues. The V end was cut by 5 bases, the J end by 0 bases, with 6 bases between. The CDR3 DNA reads as TGCAGCGTTTTTGGGAGCACAGATACGCAGTATTTT. The encoded protein is CSVFGSTDTQYF.

A few counts support this clonotype. The chain carries TRBV3-1 and TRBJ2-1, with 8 bases identical to TRBD2. The V and J ends lost 1 base and 3 bases, in that order; junction bases with no gene match: 8. CDR3 length equals 17 residues. Germline V CDR1 and CDR2: LGHDT, YNNKEL (reference sequence). The CDR3 DNA follows: TGTGCCAGCAGCCAAGTCAAGGCGGGGGGCTACTACAATGAGCAGTTCTTC. Translated, it gives CASSQVKAGGYYNEQFF.

The chain recombines TRBV6-1 with TRBJ2-2, with 9 bases matching TRBD1. Germline lookup yields CDR1 MNHNS and CDR2 SASEGT. The CDR3 spans 13 residues. Losses at the gene ends were 8 bases for V and 6 bases for J; bases not matched to a gene: 4. The CDR3 reads CASGDREAGELFF. CDR3 bases: TGTGCCAGCGGGGACAGGGAGGCCGGGGAGCTGTTTTTT.

This clonotype was seen a handful of times. The V call is TRBV4-3, the J call TRBJ2-3; no definite D call. CDR3 size: 18 residues. The V end lost 1 base, the J end lost 0 bases, and 17 bases lay between the germline ends. Germline V CDR1 and CDR2: LGHNA, YSLEER. The CDR3: CASSQVPPVDPSTDTQYF. In DNA, the CDR3 is TGCGCCAGCAGCCAAGTGCCCCCAGTAGATCCTAGCACAGATACGCAGTATTTT.

The rearrangement links TRBV12-3 or TRBV12-4 to TRBJ2-7, with D perhaps TRBD1 (6 bases). Deletions cut 0 bases from V and 3 bases from J, with 12 bases between. The CDR3 extends over 15 amino acids. This CDR3 reads CASSLAGTIHYEQYF. The DNA for the CDR3 is TGTGCCAGCAGTTTAGCAGGGACAATTCACTACGAGCAGTACTTC.

V gene TRBV6-5 combines with J gene TRBJ2-5; 7 bases match TRBD2. The CDR3 length is 13 residues. Germline V gene data show CDR1 as MNHEY and CDR2 as SVGAGI. V lost 6 bases, J lost 11 bases, and 12 bases stayed unmatched. This CDR3 is CASRYPGGREQYF. The CDR3 region has the DNA TGTGCCAGCAGATACCCGGGGGGACGGGAGCAGTACTTC.

This clonotype came up a few times. The chain employs TRBV11-2 and TRBJ2-7, with TRBD2 matching over 11 bases. Per the germline V gene, CDR1 is SGHAT and CDR2 is FQNNGV. CDR3 length equals 16 residues. After removal of 3 bases from V and 4 bases from J, the junction contained 8 bases not matched to a gene. The CDR3 here is CASSLGPGTSGYEQYF. CDR3 in DNA: TGTGCCAGCAGCTTGGGACCAGGGACTAGCGGTTACGAGCAGTACTTC.

V is TRBV5-1 and J is TRBJ2-5; perhaps D is TRBD1 or TRBD2 (5 bases each). Germline CDR1 SGHRS, CDR2 YFSETQ. V was trimmed by 2 bases and J by 2 bases, leaving 13 bases between them. The CDR3 covers 15 residues. CDR3 DNA sequence: TGCGCCAGCAGCTTTAGGGACGCGCGTCAAGAGACCCAGTACTTC. This codes for CASSFRDARQETQYF.

V and J are TRBV12-3 or TRBV12-4 and TRBJ2-7, with D maybe TRBD1 (5 bases). The CDR3 length is 13 residues. Deletions cut 3 bases from V and 7 bases from J, with 13 bases between. The CDR3 DNA reads TGTGCCAGCAGTTTCGGTGCAGGGTGGGAGCAGTACTTC. This translates into CASSFGAGWEQYF.

In its sample, this clonotype was seen a few times. The CDR3 loop is CASSWAPSGRATDTQYF. CDR3 nucleotides: TGCGCCAGCAGCTGGGCCCCTTCCGGGAGGGCCACAGATACGCAGTATTTT. This chain connects TRBV5-1 to TRBJ2-3; 8 bases are a match to TRBD2. Unmatched junction bases numbered 11, after V lost 3 bases and J lost 2 bases. Germline V gives CDR1 SGHRS, CDR2 YFSETQ. The CDR3 is 17 amino acids.

This clonotype has more than one count but fewer than ten. The chain carries TRBV10-3 and TRBJ2-5; D is possibly TRBD2 (5 bases). Per the germline V gene, CDR1 is ENHRY and CDR2 is SYGVKD. There are 16 residues in the CDR3. Trimming removed 3 bases at V and 3 bases at J, with 17 bases between. The CDR3 DNA follows: TGTGCCATCAGTGACCCAAGCCGGGGAAACAAAGAGACCCAGTACTTC. It yields the protein CAISDPSRGNKETQYF.

This clonotype was counted only a few times. The chain recombines TRBV7-2 with TRBJ2-1; 8 nucleotides line up with TRBD2. J was trimmed by 3 bases and V by 6 bases; bases with no gene match: 4. Germline values: CDR1 SGHTA, CDR2 FQGNSA. CDR3 length: 14 amino acids. CDR3 DNA sequence: TGTGCCAGCAGACTAGCGGAAAACTACAATGAGCAGTTCTTC. The encoded protein is CASRLAENYNEQFF.

CDR3: CARDRDKTPSSTDTQYF. The DNA for the CDR3 is TGTGCCAGGGACCGGGACAAGACGCCCTCTAGCACAGATACGCAGTATTTT. This sequence joins TRBV6-1 and TRBJ2-3, with D possibly matching TRBD1 (6 bases). Trimming took 9 bases from V and 0 from J, leaving 22 bases between them. CDR1 is MNHNS and CDR2 is SASEGT in the germline V gene. This CDR3 has 17 amino acids.

The CDR3: CSATIRLVHTDTQYF. The CDR3 DNA is TGCAGTGCTACCATTCGACTAGTACACACAGATACGCAGTATTTT. This chain uses TRBV20-1 with TRBJ2-3; a weak D match, TRBD2 (6 bases). Trimming shortened V by 4 bases and J by 2 bases, and 16 bases separated the two germline ends. The CDR3 has 15 residues. Germline CDR1 and CDR2: DFQATT and SNEGSKA (reference sequence).